The 22 T cell receptor beta chains below all came from one sample that was sequenced in a study of T cells in Graves' hyperthyroidism and ophthalmopathy. The source material, RNA transcripts, was used to amplify TCR beta CDR3 regions. HTBI primers drove first-round RT-PCR of the TCR CDR3. Each CDR3 protein is one row after TCRdb ran MiXCR on the multiplex PCR reads. This sample has about 760,000 distinct CDR3 sequences, with around 40% found just once. Sample: blood. The receptors here all came from a woman aged 40 to 55 with Graves' hyperthyroidism.

This clonotype has just one count. A much larger clonotype is one base distant, so this may be a read error. The rearrangement joins TRBV7-2 to TRBJ2-7; D is tentatively TRBD1 or TRBD2 (5 bases each). V was clipped by 4 bases and J by 3 bases, with 16 bases between them. CDR3 length: 15 residues. Germline V gene data show CDR1 as SGHTA and CDR2 as FQGNSA. The CDR3 nucleotides are TGTGCCAGCAGCTCCCCCGGGAAAGGGGACTACGAGCAGTACTTC. It translates to CASSSPGKGDYEQYF.

This clonotype was recorded at least ten times. This chain joins TRBV6-5 and TRBJ2-7; D remains unclear. CDR1 and CDR2 from the germline V gene are MNHEY and SVGAGI. Trimming removed 5 bases at V and 4 bases at J, with 12 bases between. CDR3 length: 13 amino acids. The CDR3 bases are TGTGCCAGCAGTGGACCTTCGGGTTACGAGCAGTACTTC. It specifies CASSGPSGYEQYF.

This chain connects TRBV7-9 to TRBJ2-1, with 9 nucleotides matching TRBD1. CDR3 length equals 13 residues. Trimming took 7 bases from V and 6 from J; bases not matched to a gene: 4. Germline V gives CDR1 SEHNR, CDR2 FQNEAQ (reference sequence). CDR3 sequence: CASIGQGLNEQFF. In DNA, the CDR3 is TGTGCCAGCATCGGACAGGGGCTCAATGAGCAGTTCTTC.

On this clonotype: Its ends do not fully match the called genes, so a read error is possible. The chain combines TRBV7-7 with TRBJ2-2; D could derive from TRBD1 or TRBD2 (5 bases each). The CDR3 has 15 residues. Germline CDR1 is SSHAT and CDR2 is FNYEAQ (reference sequence). This chain's CDR3 is CASSLLGTGTGELFF. CDR3 coding DNA: TGTGCTAGCAGCTTACTCGGGACGGGCACCGGGGAGCTGTTTTTT.

Points on this clonotype: Germline and junction disagree at one end, which may indicate a read error. This sequence joins TRBV6-1 and TRBJ1-2; no clear D gene. This CDR3 contains 10 residues. CDR1 is MNHNS, CDR2 SASEGT, per germline. CDR3 residues: CASRLPGTYF. CDR3 nucleotide sequence: TGTGCCAGCAGGTTACCGGGAACTTACTTC.

The chain joins TRBV20-1 to TRBJ2-5, with 11 bases that match TRBD2. CDR3 length equals 15 residues. The germline CDR1 and CDR2 sequences are DFQATT and SNEGSKA (reference sequence). The ends lost 6 bases at V and 4 bases at J; junction bases unmatched: 10. In nucleotides, the CDR3 is TGCAGTGCAACTAGCGGGAGCTTAAGCGGAGAGACCCAGTACTTC. Translated: CSATSGSLSGETQYF.

This clonotype was seen many times. The CDR3 is CASSLERAGNTIYF. The CDR3 DNA sequence: TGTGCCAGCAGCTTAGAAAGGGCTGGAAACACCATATATTTT. The V gene is TRBV7-9, the J gene TRBJ1-3; D not resolved. Trimming removed 1 base at V and 2 bases at J, with 6 bases between. In germline, CDR1 is SEHNR, CDR2 FQNEAQ (reference sequence). The CDR3 sequence is 14 residues long.

The CDR3 nucleotides are TGTGCTCCCACCAGTTACAGTGGGGAATGGTGGGACTATGGCTACACCTTC. This translates into CAPTSYSGEWWDYGYTF. This chain uses TRBV7-9 with TRBJ1-2; D remains ambiguous. The CDR3 spans 17 residues. CDR1 and CDR2 from the germline V gene are SEHNR and FQNEAQ (reference sequence).

This clonotype was found a few times. The chain recombines TRBV6-5 with TRBJ1-2; D remains ambiguous. With 0 bases removed from V and 0 bases from J, the gap between germline ends came to 5 bases. From germline, CDR1 is MNHEY and CDR2 SVGAGI. The CDR3 has 14 residues. The CDR3: CASSYSGPNYGYTF. The CDR3 bases are TGTGCCAGCAGTTACTCAGGTCCTAACTATGGCTACACCTTC.

The chain employs TRBV3-1 and TRBJ2-7, with TRBD2 as a possible D gene (6 bases). V was shortened by 6 bases and J by 1 base, with 13 bases between the two germline ends. This CDR3 has 14 amino acids. Germline loops: CDR1 LGHDT, CDR2 YNNKEL (reference sequence). For the CDR3, the DNA is TGTGCCAGCAGTCACCGGGACTTATCCTACGAGCAGTACTTC. Encoded protein: CASSHRDLSYEQYF.

This clonotype was detected a few times. The V call is TRBV11-2, the J call TRBJ2-7; TRBD2 matches at 15 bases. CDR3 length equals 17 residues. Germline CDR1 is SGHAT and CDR2 is FQNNGV. J was trimmed by 7 bases and V by 3 bases; bases with no gene match: 10. The CDR3 reads CASSLSTGLAGGEEQYF. DNA of the CDR3: TGTGCCAGCAGCTTGTCTACCGGACTAGCGGGAGGGGAAGAGCAGTACTTC.

This clonotype was seen a handful of times. The CDR3 protein is CASSLVPTSGGYEQYF. DNA of the CDR3: TGTGCCAGCAGCTTAGTCCCGACTAGCGGGGGGTACGAGCAGTACTTC. The chain links TRBV7-2 to TRBJ2-7, with 13 positions matching TRBD2. The ends lost 1 base at V and 4 bases at J; junction bases unmatched: 4. This CDR3 is 16 amino acids long. Germline V lookup: CDR1 SGHTA, CDR2 FQGNSA. Filled out from reference TRBV7-2 and TRBJ2-7, the complete variable domain reads GAGVSQSPSNKVTEKGKDVELRCDPISGHTALYWYRQSLGQGLEFLIYFQGNSAPDKSGLPSDRFSAERTGGSVSTLTIQRTQQEDSAVYLCASSLVPTSGGYEQYFGPGTRLTVT.

V is TRBV24-1 and J is TRBJ1-4; 10 positions agree with TRBD1. The CDR3 spans 15 residues. Germline values: CDR1 KGHDR, CDR2 SFDVKD. V shed 3 bases, J shed 6 bases, and the junction held 3 bases outside the gene matches. The CDR3 region is CATSDAGTGDEKLFF. The CDR3 DNA is TGTGCCACCAGTGATGCGGGGACAGGGGATGAAAAACTGTTTTTT.

This clonotype has a single count. One base away lies a much larger clone, so this may be a sequencing read error. The chain has TRBV7-9 and TRBJ1-2; possibly TRBD1 for D (5 bases). CDR3 length: 16 residues. CDR1 is SEHNR and CDR2 is FQNEAQ in the germline V gene (reference sequence). The CDR3 DNA is TGTGCCGGCAGCTTAGACCGGGGCAGTGCGGACTATGGCTACACCTTC. Protein product: CAGSLDRGSADYGYTF. The entire variable domain, with the rest obtained from reference TRBV7-9 and TRBJ1-2, is as follows: DTGVSQNPRHKITKRGQNVTFRCDPISEHNRLYWYRQTLGQGPEFLTYFQNEAQLEKSRLLSDRFSAERPKGSFSTLEIQRTEQGDSAMYLCAGSLDRGSADYGYTFGSGTRLTVV.

This chain links TRBV20-1 with TRBJ1-2; D is ambiguous. Germline CDR1 is DFQATT and CDR2 is SNEGSKA (reference sequence). V shed 0 bases and J shed 4 bases, with 12 bases lying between them. The CDR3 consists of 14 residues. The CDR3 spells CSARDRVTGYGYTF. The DNA for the CDR3 is TGCAGTGCTAGAGATAGGGTTACGGGCTATGGCTACACCTTC.

In its sample, this clonotype was seen many times. The V gene is TRBV6-5, the J gene TRBJ2-7, with 9 bases that match TRBD1. The length of the CDR3 is 13 residues. Trimming at V came to 6 bases and at J to 1 base, leaving 1 base not matched to a gene. Germline CDR1 and CDR2: MNHEY and SVGAGI. CDR3 in amino acids: CASRGTGSYEQYF. The DNA of the CDR3 is TGTGCCAGCAGGGGGACAGGGTCCTACGAGCAGTACTTC.

The chain couples TRBV28 to TRBJ2-7; 12 nucleotides align to TRBD1. After removal of 2 bases from V and 2 bases from J, the junction contained 7 bases not matched to a gene. Looked up from germline, CDR1 is MDHEN and CDR2 is SYDVKM. The CDR3 is 17 residues long. This CDR3 is CASSLLGTGGRTYEQYF. In nucleotides, the CDR3 is TGTGCCAGCAGTTTACTTGGGACAGGGGGCAGGACCTACGAGCAGTACTTC.

This chain links TRBV19 with TRBJ1-2; D remains unclear. There are 13 residues in the CDR3. Trimming left V 5 bases short and J 5 bases short, with 12 bases between. Looked up from germline, CDR1 is LNHDA and CDR2 is SQIVND (reference sequence). The CDR3 DNA follows: TGTGCCAGTAGTCCGACGGAAACTTATGGCTACACCTTC. Protein: CASSPTETYGYTF. Combining the CDR3 with reference TRBV19 and TRBJ1-2 gives the whole variable domain DGGITQSPKYLFRKEGQNVTLSCEQNLNHDAMYWYRQDPGQGLRLIYYSQIVNDFQKGDIAEGYSVSREKKESFPLTVTSAQKNPTAFYLCASSPTETYGYTFGSGTRLTVV.

This clonotype was detected many times. This rearrangement joins TRBV20-1 to TRBJ2-7; possibly TRBD1 for D (5 bases). CDR1 is DFQATT, CDR2 SNEGSKA, per germline (reference sequence). The CDR3 is 13 residues long. V lost 5 bases to trimming and J lost 0 bases, with 11 bases between them. CDR3 in amino acids: CSAVDRHSYEQYF. The CDR3 bases are TGCAGTGCTGTAGACAGACACTCCTACGAGCAGTACTTC.

V and J are TRBV10-3 and TRBJ1-2, with D tentatively TRBD1 (6 bases). This CDR3 has 12 residues. V lost 7 bases and J 8 bases, leaving 14 bases between the germline ends. From germline, CDR1 is ENHRY and CDR2 SYGVKD. This CDR3 reads CAITTTGWGYTF. DNA for the CDR3: TGTGCCATCACGACTACAGGGTGGGGCTACACCTTC.

With regard to this clonotype: Being one base from a much bigger clone, this may be a read error. This chain joins TRBV7-6 and TRBJ2-7; D gene uncertain. This CDR3 has 15 amino acids. Germline V gives CDR1 SGHVS, CDR2 FNYEAQ. Trimming removed 4 bases at V and 0 bases at J, with 13 bases between. The CDR3 region has the DNA TGTGCCAGCAGCTCACTCGACACGAGCTCCTACGAGCAGTACTTC. Translating gives CASSSLDTSSYEQYF. Using reference TRBV7-6 and TRBJ2-7 for the parts outside the CDR3, the full variable domain is GAGVSQSPRYKVTKRGQDVALRCDPISGHVSLYWYRQALGQGPEFLTYFNYEAQQDKSGLPNDRFSAERPEGSISTLTIQRTEQRDSAMYRCASSSLDTSSYEQYFGPGTRLTVT.

J is TRBJ1-2 and V is TRBV10-3; D gene ambiguous. Looked up from germline, CDR1 is ENHRY and CDR2 is SYGVKD. V lost 4 bases and J 10 bases, leaving 7 bases between the germline ends. This CDR3 comprises 10 residues. CDR3 coding DNA: TGTGCCATCAGTGGGGGTCTCTACACCTTC. Protein product: CAISGGLYTF.